This TCR beta chain is drawn from a study of blood T cell repertoires in COVID-19. Overall study: The United States, Italy and Spain supplied acute and convalescent COVID-19 samples. PBMCs, B-cell-depleted T cells, or T cells were the source of the cDNA or gDNA that made up the material.

A Seattle source enrolled patients during active infection and followed them longitudinally. The CDR3 loop spans 15 amino acids. V was shortened by 2 bases and J by 2 bases, with 10 bases between the two germline ends. Germline CDR1 is KGHSH and CDR2 is LQKENI. The data were produced by immunoSEQ multiplex PCR, yet TCRdb's version contains in-frame clones alone and is incomplete. The sample consists of 250,000 to 350,000 clones, 75% to 90% of them appearing once. This clonotype originated in a woman in her thirties with COVID-19, enrolled during active disease. The V gene is TRBV18, the J gene TRBJ2-1; a possible D gene is TRBD2 (5 bases). The sequenced sample consisted of peripheral blood. The CDR3 here is CASSPTGDTYNEQFF. The DNA of the CDR3 is TGTGCCAGCTCACCAACCGGGGATACCTACAATGAGCAGTTCTTC.